This T cell receptor beta chain was identified in a study of T cell responses to AZD1222 COVID-19 vaccine. Study details: Researchers grouped second doses given at about 4 or about 12 weeks into one pool.

The germline gives CDR1 SGHTA, CDR2 FQGNSA. Trimming took 0 bases from V and 10 from J, leaving 4 bases between them. The CDR3 sequence is 12 residues long. The repertoire was sequenced with immunoSEQ multiplex PCR; TCRdb's copy has only in-frame clones and lacks some. The sample comprises approximately 90,000 clones, 85% to 90% of which are singletons, and less than 4% rests with the top ten. The sequence was obtained from an adult in good health. V gene TRBV7-2 combines with J gene TRBJ1-6, with no clear D. The specimen comprised peripheral blood, sampled on day 0 of AZD1222 vaccination. DNA for the CDR3: TGTGCCAGCAGCTTAGCCCTCTCACCCCTCCACTTT. This translates into CASSLALSPLHF.